These 15 T cell receptor beta chains were sequenced from one sample in a study of blood T cell repertoires in COVID-19. Method: immunoSEQ multiplex PCR; TCRdb's copy keeps in-frame clones and lacks some. The data show some 490,000 clones, with 88% seen just once and roughly 8% held by the top ten. The sequencing input was PBMCs or T cells enriched from blood (not recorded which). The receptors here all came from a woman aged 60 to 75 who had recovered from COVID-19.

This chain uses TRBV18 with TRBJ1-1; tentatively, D is TRBD1 (5 bases). This CDR3 region has 13 residues. V was shortened by 4 bases and J by 4 bases, with 10 bases between the two germline ends. The germline V gene has CDR1 KGHSH and CDR2 LQKENI. The CDR3 spells CASSRGGGTEAFF. Here the CDR3 DNA reads TGTGCCAGCTCACGTGGGGGAGGCACTGAAGCTTTCTTT.

The chain has TRBV15 and TRBJ1-1; D remains unclear. Germline V gene sequence: CDR1 LNHNV, CDR2 YYDKDF (reference sequence). The CDR3 is 15 amino acids. V was shortened by 0 bases and J by 2 bases, with 10 bases between the two germline ends. CDR3 residues: CATSRDRVPNTEAFF. The CDR3 coding sequence is TGTGCCACCAGCAGAGACCGGGTTCCTAACACTGAAGCTTTCTTT.

CDR3 in DNA: TGCGCCAGCAGCCAAGGGGCGGGACAGGGTTTGTATGGCTACACCTTC. Its translation is CASSQGAGQGLYGYTF. The J gene is TRBJ1-2, the V gene TRBV4-1, with 9 nucleotides matching TRBD1. Losses at the gene ends were 1 base for V and 5 bases for J; bases not matched to a gene: 8. Germline V gene sequence: CDR1 MGHRA, CDR2 YSYEKL. This CDR3 spans 16 amino acids.

The chain has TRBV24-1 and TRBJ1-2; 9 bases map to TRBD1. Trimming removed 3 bases from V and 7 bases from J; junction bases left unmatched: 5. Germline V CDR1 and CDR2: KGHDR, SFDVKD. CDR3 length: 14 residues. CDR3 nucleotides: TGTGCCACCAGTGATGAACAGGGGGCCGGTGGCTACACCTTC. This translates into CATSDEQGAGGYTF.

The chain recombines TRBV6-5 with TRBJ1-5, with D tentatively TRBD1 (6 bases). The V gene's germline CDR1 is MNHEY and CDR2 SVGAGI. V was trimmed by 2 bases and J by 9 bases, leaving 11 bases between them. The CDR3 length is 13 residues. The CDR3 DNA is TGTGCCAGCAGTTACGACCAGGACAGGCCCCAGCATTTT. This translates into CASSYDQDRPQHF.

This clone was found a few times. The genes are TRBV27 and TRBJ2-2; 7 bases line up with TRBD2. The J segment lost 0 bases and the V segment lost 7 bases, leaving 11 bases of the junction unmatched. From germline, CDR1 is MNHEY and CDR2 SMNVEV (reference sequence). This CDR3 spans 17 amino acids. CDR3 protein: CASTPPLGGANTGELFF. The DNA of the CDR3 is TGTGCCAGCACACCTCCCCTTGGGGGGGCGAACACCGGGGAGCTGTTTTTT.

This rearrangement joins TRBV10-3 to TRBJ2-2; a weak D match, TRBD1 (6 bases). Germline V lookup: CDR1 ENHRY, CDR2 SYGVKD. V was shortened by 6 bases and J by 2 bases, with 13 bases between the two germline ends. This CDR3 is 15 amino acids long. The CDR3 DNA is TGTGCCATCAGCCCGGGACACCTCAACACCGGGGAGCTGTTTTTT. This gives the protein CAISPGHLNTGELFF.

The chain is built from TRBV28 and TRBJ1-3; 8 bases map to TRBD1. The germline gives CDR1 MDHEN, CDR2 SYDVKM. V lost 6 bases and J lost 0; bases outside the gene matches: 13. This CDR3 is built from 18 residues. The CDR3 nucleotides read TGTGCCAGCAGCTACCCGAGGGACAGGCAAGGCTCTGGAAACACCATATATTTT. This sequence encodes CASSYPRDRQGSGNTIYF.

The gene calls are TRBV18 and TRBJ1-1; possibly TRBD1 for D (5 bases). Trimming left V 4 bases short and J 0 bases short, with 12 bases between. The CDR3 has 15 amino acids. CDR1 and CDR2 (germline): KGHSH, LQKENI. Written as DNA, the CDR3 is TGTGCCAGCTCACGAAGGCAGGACATGAACACTGAAGCTTTCTTT. Translating it yields CASSRRQDMNTEAFF.

The CDR3 spells CASSEQGALEGKLFF. The DNA of the CDR3 is TGTGCCAGCAGTGAACAGGGGGCATTAGAGGGAAAACTGTTTTTT. This chain joins TRBV6-1 and TRBJ1-4; 8 bases agree with TRBD1. The CDR3 covers 15 residues. The germline gives CDR1 MNHNS, CDR2 SASEGT. With V trimmed by 2 bases and J by 10 bases, 9 bases remained unmatched.

This chain joins TRBV2 and TRBJ1-5; the D gene is possibly TRBD1 (6 bases). In germline, CDR1 is SNHLY, CDR2 FYNNEI. The V gene lost 5 bases and the J gene lost 4 bases, with 15 bases spanning the gap. This CDR3 has 15 amino acids. The CDR3 here is CASSYAGVGNQPQHF. The CDR3 DNA is TGTGCCAGCAGTTACGCAGGGGTGGGTAATCAGCCCCAGCATTTT.

The chain is built from TRBV2 and TRBJ1-2; D gene ambiguous. Germline lookup yields CDR1 SNHLY and CDR2 FYNNEI. V gave up 2 bases and J gave up 4 bases, with 8 bases separating them. CDR3 length: 13 residues. CDR3 region: CASSERTSYGYTF. The DNA of the CDR3 is TGTGCCAGCAGTGAACGCACAAGCTATGGCTACACCTTC.

The V call is TRBV4-1, the J call TRBJ2-3; 10 bases line up with TRBD2. Trimming took 4 bases from V and 3 from J; bases not matched to a gene: 7. Germline-derived CDR1 and CDR2 are MGHRA and YSYEKL. The CDR3 extends over 16 amino acids. The CDR3 loop is CASSLRASGSTDTQYF. The CDR3 DNA is TGCGCCAGCAGCCTGCGGGCTAGCGGGAGTACAGATACGCAGTATTTT.

This clone occurred once. V is TRBV12-3 or TRBV12-4 and J is TRBJ1-3, with TRBD1 matching over 7 bases. V dropped 6 bases and J dropped 4; count of bases not matched to a gene: 3. The CDR3 is 13 residues long. Here the CDR3 reads CASSKGQGNTIYF. The CDR3, as DNA: TGTGCCAGCAGCAAGGGACAGGGAAACACCATATATTTT.

J is TRBJ2-5 and V is TRBV7-2; unclear D gene. The CDR3 sequence is 13 residues long. The germline V gene has CDR1 SGHTA and CDR2 FQGNSA. The ends were cut back, 1 base at V and 4 bases at J, with 7 bases in the middle. The CDR3 DNA reads as TGTGCCAGCAGCTTAGGACAAGTAGAGACCCAGTACTTC. It specifies CASSLGQVETQYF.